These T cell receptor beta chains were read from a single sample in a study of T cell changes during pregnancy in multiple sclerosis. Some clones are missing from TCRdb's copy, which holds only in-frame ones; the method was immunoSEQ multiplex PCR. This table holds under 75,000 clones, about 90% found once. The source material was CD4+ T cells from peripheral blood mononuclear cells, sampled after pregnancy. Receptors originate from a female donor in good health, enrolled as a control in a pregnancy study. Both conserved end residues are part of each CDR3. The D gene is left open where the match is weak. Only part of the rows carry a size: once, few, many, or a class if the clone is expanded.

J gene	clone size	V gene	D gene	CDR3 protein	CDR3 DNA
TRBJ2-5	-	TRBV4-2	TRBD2	CASSQGLAGEETQYF	TGTGCCAGCAGCCAAGGACTAGCGGGGGAAGAGACCCAGTACTTC
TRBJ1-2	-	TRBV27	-	CASSLSVTLNYGYTF	TGTGCCAGCAGTTTATCTGTGACACTTAACTATGGCTACACCTTC
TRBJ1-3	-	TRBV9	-	CASSGTGTGNTIYF	TGTGCCAGCAGCGGTACAGGGACTGGAAACACCATATATTTT
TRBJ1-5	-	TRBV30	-	CAWSVGRVDQPQHF	TGTGCCTGGAGTGTAGGCAGGGTGGATCAGCCCCAGCATTTT
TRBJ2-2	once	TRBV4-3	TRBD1	CASRQGTRNTGELFF	TGCGCCAGCAGACAGGGGACGAGGAACACCGGGGAGCTGTTTTTT
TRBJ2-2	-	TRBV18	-	CASSPTGNGAGELFF	TGTGCCAGCTCACCGACCGGGAACGGTGCCGGGGAGCTGTTTTTT
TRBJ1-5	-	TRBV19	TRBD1	CASSIGGAGDSGYQPQHF	TGTGCCAGTAGTATAGGGGGTGCAGGGGACAGTGGTTATCAGCCCCAGCATTTT
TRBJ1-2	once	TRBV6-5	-	CASSAANYGYTF	TGTGCCAGCAGCGCAGCTAACTATGGCTACACCTTC
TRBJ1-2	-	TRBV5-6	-	CASSLGPTNYGYTF	TGTGCCAGCAGCCTCGGTCCAACTAACTATGGCTACACCTTC
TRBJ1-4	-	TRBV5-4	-	CASSLGQGSEKLFF	TGTGCCAGCAGCTTGGGGCAGGGGAGTGAAAAACTGTTTTTT
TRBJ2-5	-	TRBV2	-	CASSRGFGETQYF	TGTGCCAGCAGTCGGGGGTTTGGGGAGACCCAGTACTTC
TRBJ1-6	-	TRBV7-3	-	CASSPGQPGSPLHF	TGTGCCAGCAGCCCAGGACAGCCTGGTTCACCCCTCCACTTT
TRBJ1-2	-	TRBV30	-	CAWIARGNGGYTF	TGTGCCTGGATCGCGAGGGGGAATGGCGGCTACACCTTC
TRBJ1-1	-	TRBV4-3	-	CASSQFGGGMAEAFF	TGCGCCAGCAGCCAATTCGGGGGGGGGATGGCTGAAGCTTTCTTT
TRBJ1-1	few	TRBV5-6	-	CASSFGETEAFF	TGTGCCAGCAGCTTCGGGGAAACTGAAGCTTTCTTT
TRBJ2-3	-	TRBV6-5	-	CASSRGGWDTQYF	TGTGCCAGCTCTAGGGGGGGGTGGGATACGCAGTATTTT
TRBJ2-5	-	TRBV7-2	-	CASSLRGVTETQYF	TGTGCCAGCAGCTTACGCGGGGTTACAGAGACCCAGTACTTC
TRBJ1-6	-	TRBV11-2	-	CASSPTGRGSPLHF	TGTGCCAGCAGCCCGACAGGAAGGGGGTCACCCCTCCACTTT
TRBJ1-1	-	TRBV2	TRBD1	CASSGTGFDVVNTEAFF	TGTGCCAGCAGTGGGACAGGGTTCGATGTGGTGAACACTGAAGCTTTCTTT
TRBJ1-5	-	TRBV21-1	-	CASTNRDRERGQPQHF	TGTGCCAGCACCAACCGGGACAGGGAGCGGGGACAGCCCCAGCATTTT
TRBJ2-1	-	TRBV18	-	CASSSRTGVSYNEQFF	TGTGCCAGCTCTTCCCGTACAGGTGTCTCCTACAATGAGCAGTTCTTC
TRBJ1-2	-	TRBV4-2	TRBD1	CASSHQPGTGDGYTF	TGTGCCAGCAGCCACCAACCCGGGACAGGGGATGGCTACACCTTC
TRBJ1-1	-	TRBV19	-	CASSKGSNTEAFF	TGTGCCAGTAGCAAGGGGTCGAACACTGAAGCTTTCTTT
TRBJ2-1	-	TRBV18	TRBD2	CASSPRRGGGGALGSYNEQFF	TGTGCCAGCTCACCACGGAGAGGCGGCGGGGGGGCGTTAGGTTCCTACAATGAGCAGTTCTTC
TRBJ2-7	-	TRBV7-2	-	CASSLVGRDGEQYF	TGTGCCAGCAGCTTAGTGGGCAGGGATGGTGAGCAGTACTTC
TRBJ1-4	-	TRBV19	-	CASAKGGRISNEKLFF	TGTGCCAGTGCCAAGGGAGGGAGAATCTCAAATGAAAAACTGTTTTTT
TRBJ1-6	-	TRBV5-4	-	CASSLVGVVSPLHF	TGTGCCAGCAGCTTGGTCGGGGTAGTTTCACCCCTCCACTTT
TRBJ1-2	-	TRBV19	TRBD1	CASSITQGSGYTF	TGTGCCAGTAGTATCACACAGGGGAGTGGCTACACCTTC
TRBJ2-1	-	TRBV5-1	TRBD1	CASSLVVDRVLNEQFF	TGCGCCAGCAGCTTGGTCGTGGACAGGGTGTTGAATGAGCAGTTCTTC
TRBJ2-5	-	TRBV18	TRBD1	CASSPIGTAGETQYF	TGTGCCAGCTCACCGATCGGGACAGCCGGCGAGACCCAGTACTTC
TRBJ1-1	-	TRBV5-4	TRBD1	CASSFLDRGAFF	TGTGCCAGCAGCTTCCTGGACAGGGGAGCTTTCTTT
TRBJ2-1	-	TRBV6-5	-	CASSGSGAYNEQFF	TGTGCCAGCAGTGGATCCGGGGCCTACAATGAGCAGTTCTTC
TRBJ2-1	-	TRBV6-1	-	CASSEVLDNEQFF	TGTGCCAGCAGTGAAGTACTTGACAATGAGCAGTTCTTC
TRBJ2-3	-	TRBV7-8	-	CASSYTPGDNTQYF	TGTGCCAGCAGCTATACTCCAGGTGACAATACGCAGTATTTT
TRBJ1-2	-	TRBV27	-	CASSSSGGDRGYTF	TGTGCCAGCAGTTCCTCGGGGGGGGATCGTGGCTACACCTTC
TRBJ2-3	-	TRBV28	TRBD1	CASSENRGPTNTQYF	TGTGCCAGCAGTGAGAACAGGGGGCCCACGAATACGCAGTATTTT
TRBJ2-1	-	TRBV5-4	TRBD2	CASSSGLAGALSYNEQFF	TGTGCCAGCAGCTCCGGACTAGCGGGGGCCCTGTCCTACAATGAGCAGTTCTTC
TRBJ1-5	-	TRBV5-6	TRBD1	CASSFGGQVQPQHF	TGTGCCAGCAGCTTTGGAGGACAGGTTCAGCCCCAGCATTTT
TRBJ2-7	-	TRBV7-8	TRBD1	CASSSPWDRGFYEQYF	TGTGCCAGCAGCTCCCCCTGGGACAGGGGATTCTACGAGCAGTACTTC
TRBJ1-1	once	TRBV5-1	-	CASSREPNTEAFF	TGCGCCAGCAGCCGGGAACCGAACACTGAAGCTTTCTTT
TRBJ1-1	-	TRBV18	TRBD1	CASSPMTGAPNTEAFF	TGTGCCAGCTCACCTATGACAGGGGCCCCGAACACTGAAGCTTTCTTT
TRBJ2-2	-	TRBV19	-	CASSIDSVGGALGELFF	TGTGCCAGTAGTATAGATTCGGTAGGGGGAGCACTGGGGGAGCTGTTTTTT
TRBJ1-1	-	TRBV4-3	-	CASSPSRRTEAFF	TGCGCCAGCAGCCCTTCCCGGAGGACTGAAGCTTTCTTT
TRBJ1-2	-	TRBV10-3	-	CASNPNGVNYGYTF	TGTGCCTCCAACCCCAACGGGGTTAACTATGGCTACACCTTC
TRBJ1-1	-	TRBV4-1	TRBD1	CASRQRGRGLTEAFF	TGCGCCAGCAGACAAAGGGGTAGGGGGCTAACTGAAGCTTTCTTT
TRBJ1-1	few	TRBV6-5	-	CASSSQGPEAFF	TGTGCCAGCAGTTCGCAGGGTCCTGAAGCTTTCTTT
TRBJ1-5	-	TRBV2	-	CASSEIQGSNQPQHF	TGTGCCAGCAGTGAGATCCAGGGTAGCAATCAGCCCCAGCATTTT
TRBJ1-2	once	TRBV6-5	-	CASRGGQIYGYTF	TGTGCCAGCAGGGGGGGGCAAATCTATGGCTACACCTTC
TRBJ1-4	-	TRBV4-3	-	CASSLWGGDEKLFF	TGCGCCAGCAGCCTATGGGGGGGGGATGAAAAACTGTTTTTT
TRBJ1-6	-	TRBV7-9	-	CASSQREGNNSPLHF	TGTGCCAGCAGCCAAAGGGAGGGCAACAATTCACCCCTCCACTTT
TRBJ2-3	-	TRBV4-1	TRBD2	CASSPGLAGPLGTDTQYF	TGCGCCAGCAGCCCGGGACTAGCGGGGCCGCTCGGCACAGATACGCAGTATTTT
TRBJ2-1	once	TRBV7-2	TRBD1	CASSPGQGMANEQFF	TGTGCCAGCAGCCCCGGACAGGGGATGGCCAATGAGCAGTTCTTC
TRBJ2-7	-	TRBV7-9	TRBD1	CASSPNRDRYEQYF	TGTGCCAGCAGCCCCAACCGGGACAGGTACGAGCAGTACTTC